The 18 T cell receptor beta chains below come from one sample, sequenced in a study of preoperative IRX-2 immunotherapy in early breast cancer. Generated by immunoSEQ multiplex PCR, the TCRdb table keeps only in-frame clones and is missing some. The profile covers under 4,000 clones, with 79% appearing a single time and around 14% taken by the ten largest. Treatment here: preoperative locoregional IRX-2 cytokine immunotherapy. Material: tumor tissue, obtained after IRX-2 immunotherapy. The receptors here all came from a human donor with breast cancer.

The chain combines TRBV18 with TRBJ1-5; D call uncertain. The CDR3 totals 15 residues. Germline V CDR1 and CDR2: KGHSH, LQKENI. Deletions cut 2 bases from V and 4 bases from J, with 12 bases between. The CDR3 region is CASSPIGHRNQPQHF. CDR3 coding DNA: TGTGCCAGCTCACCAATTGGCCACAGAAATCAGCCCCAGCATTTT. Combining the CDR3 with reference TRBV18 and TRBJ1-5 gives the whole variable domain NAGVMQNPRHLVRRRGQEARLRCSPMKGHSHVYWYRQLPEEGLKFMVYLQKENIIDESGMPKERFSAEFPKEGPSILRIQQVVRGDSAAYFCASSPIGHRNQPQHFGDGTRLSIL.

This clone came up a few times. The rearrangement links TRBV19 to TRBJ1-5, with 7 nucleotides matching TRBD1. The V gene's germline CDR1 is LNHDA and CDR2 SQIVND (reference sequence). Losses at the gene ends were 4 bases for V and 3 bases for J; bases not matched to a gene: 3. The CDR3 consists of 14 residues. The CDR3 spells CASSKDRFNQPQHF. The DNA of the CDR3 is TGTGCCAGTAGTAAGGACAGGTTCAATCAGCCCCAGCATTTT.

The chain joins TRBV30 to TRBJ2-7; the D gene could be TRBD1 or TRBD2 (5 bases each). Trimming stripped 0 bases from V and 5 bases from J, with 8 bases between. Germline V gene lookup returns CDR1 GTSNPN and CDR2 SVGIG (reference sequence). The CDR3 contains 12 residues. CDR3 in DNA: TGTGCCTGGAGTGTACTAGGGGACGAGCAGTACTTC. It codes for CAWSVLGDEQYF.

This clone appeared a few times. The genes are TRBV15 and TRBJ2-2; 15 bases are a match to TRBD2. The CDR3 is 17 amino acids. Germline CDR1 LNHNV, CDR2 YYDKDF (reference sequence). The V and J ends lost 3 bases and 5 bases, in that order; junction bases with no gene match: 4. Here the CDR3 reads CATSRGLAGGQTGELFF. The CDR3 DNA reads as TGTGCCACCAGCAGGGGACTAGCGGGAGGTCAGACCGGGGAGCTGTTTTTT.

The chain has TRBV5-1 and TRBJ1-1; D perhaps matches TRBD1 (6 bases). The V gene lost 2 bases and the J gene lost 1 base, with 12 bases spanning the gap. The CDR3 totals 15 residues. Germline CDR1 reads SGHRS; CDR2 reads YFSETQ. CDR3 sequence (DNA): TGCGCCAGCAGCTTCTCGACAGGCAAGAACACTGAAGCTTTCTTT. This translates into CASSFSTGKNTEAFF.

The rearrangement uses TRBV19 and TRBJ1-1; 7 nucleotides match TRBD1. Germline V lookup: CDR1 LNHDA, CDR2 SQIVND (reference sequence). With V trimmed by 6 bases and J by 3 bases, 1 base remained unmatched. CDR3 size: 12 residues. The DNA for the CDR3 is TGTGCCAGTAGACAGGGGTACACTGAAGCTTTCTTT. Protein: CASRQGYTEAFF.

The rearrangement links TRBV12-5 to TRBJ1-3, with D hard to call. This CDR3 has 11 amino acids. Per germline, CDR1 LGHNT and CDR2 FRNRAP. CDR3 sequence: CARRIGNTIYF. The DNA of the CDR3 is TGTGCCCGCAGAATTGGAAACACCATATATTTT. The complete variable domain, with remaining parts taken from reference TRBV12-5 and TRBJ1-3, reads DARVTQTPRHKVTEMGQEVTMRCQPILGHNTVFWYRQTMMQGLELLAYFRNRAPLDDSGMPKDRFSAEMPDATLATLKIQPSEPRDSAVYFCARRIGNTIYFGEGSWLTVV.

The J gene is TRBJ2-3, the V gene TRBV7-1; TRBD2 matches 9 bases. TRBV7-1 is designated an ORF whose function remains uncertain. V shed 7 bases, J shed 5 bases, and the junction held 13 bases outside the gene matches. This CDR3 has 16 residues. The CDR3: CASKLGASGTLDTQYF. The DNA for the CDR3 is TGTGCCAGCAAATTAGGGGCTAGCGGGACGTTAGATACGCAGTATTTT.

This chain links TRBV6-8 with TRBJ2-3; the match to TRBD1 covers 7 bases. Germline CDR1 reads MNHGY; CDR2 reads SAAAGT. The junction had 2 bases not matched to a gene; V was cut back by 4 bases and J by 1 base. CDR3 length: 14 amino acids. CDR3 region: CASSSGQGTDTQYF. CDR3 coding DNA: TGTGCCAGCAGTTCCGGACAGGGCACAGATACGCAGTATTTT.

The chain has TRBV19 and TRBJ2-7, with D perhaps matching TRBD2 (6 bases). There are 14 residues in the CDR3. Between the trimmed V and J ends, which lost 5 bases and 2 bases, there was a span of 13 bases. Germline values: CDR1 LNHDA, CDR2 SQIVND (reference sequence). The DNA for the CDR3 is TGTGCCAGTAGTCCCTCGGCGGGACCCTACGAGCAGTACTTC. The encoded protein is CASSPSAGPYEQYF. The full variable domain, in which reference TRBV19 and TRBJ2-7 provide the parts outside the CDR3, is DGGITQSPKYLFRKEGQNVTLSCEQNLNHDAMYWYRQDPGQGLRLIYYSQIVNDFQKGDIAEGYSVSREKKESFPLTVTSAQKNPTAFYLCASSPSAGPYEQYFGPGTRLTVT.

V gene TRBV6-1 combines with J gene TRBJ2-1; possible D gene TRBD2, 5 bases. Between the trimmed V and J ends, which lost 1 base and 7 bases, there was a span of 8 bases. CDR1 MNHNS and CDR2 SASEGT come from the germline V gene. The CDR3 totals 13 residues. The CDR3 region has the DNA TGTGCCAGCAGTGAAGGGGAGACAAATGAGCAGTTCTTC. Protein product: CASSEGETNEQFF.

The V call is TRBV6-8, the J call TRBJ2-7; either TRBD1 or TRBD2 may supply D (5 bases each). This CDR3 is 14 amino acids long. From germline, CDR1 is MNHGY and CDR2 SAAAGT. V was shortened by 7 bases and J by 2 bases, with 15 bases between the two germline ends. Here the CDR3 reads CASNLHKGPYEQYF. CDR3 nucleotides: TGTGCCAGCAACTTACATAAGGGACCCTACGAGCAGTACTTC.

The V call is TRBV10-2, the J call TRBJ2-1; 7 nucleotides agree with TRBD1. This CDR3 spans 15 amino acids. After removal of 4 bases from V and 7 bases from J, the junction contained 10 bases not matched to a gene. Germline V gene data show CDR1 as WSHSY and CDR2 as SAAADI. Written as DNA, the CDR3 is TGCGCCAGCAGTGGGAACAGGGGCGATTGGAATGAGCAGTTCTTC. This codes for CASSGNRGDWNEQFF.

The chain is built from TRBV5-1 and TRBJ1-2; perhaps TRBD1 as D (5 bases). Germline CDR1 SGHRS, CDR2 YFSETQ. The CDR3 covers 16 residues. Deletions cut 1 base from V and 2 bases from J, with 15 bases between. The CDR3 DNA sequence: TGCGCCAGCAGCTTGAAAGTATCGGGGCAGAACTATGGCTACACCTTC. Translating gives CASSLKVSGQNYGYTF.

The V gene is TRBV18, the J gene TRBJ1-3; perhaps TRBD1 as D (5 bases). V dropped 3 bases and J dropped 0 bases, with 12 bases sitting between them. Germline V gene lookup returns CDR1 KGHSH and CDR2 LQKENI. This CDR3 region has 16 residues. DNA for the CDR3: TGTGCCAGCTCACCTTCCGGGACTCGCTCTGGAAACACCATATATTTT. Translated, it gives CASSPSGTRSGNTIYF.

The V gene is TRBV4-1, the J gene TRBJ1-1; TRBD1 matches at 8 bases. The CDR3 spans 14 residues. V dropped 4 bases and J dropped 4; count of bases not matched to a gene: 5. From germline, CDR1 is MGHRA and CDR2 YSYEKL. In DNA form, the CDR3 reads TGCGCCAGCAGCCCGCAGGGGGCGGGCACTGAAGCTTTCTTT. As protein: CASSPQGAGTEAFF.

CDR3 protein: CASSFVKGRLSSYGYTF. The CDR3 bases are TGTGCCAGCAGCTTTGTCAAGGGGCGCCTATCTAGCTATGGCTACACCTTC. This rearrangement joins TRBV7-6 to TRBJ1-2; weak D call: TRBD1 (5 bases). Trimming left V 3 bases short and J 4 bases short, with 21 bases between. This CDR3 is 17 amino acids long. Per the germline V gene, CDR1 is SGHVS and CDR2 is FNYEAQ.

This clone was seen a handful of times. The chain has TRBV12-5 and TRBJ1-1; D gene uncertain. CDR1 is LGHNT and CDR2 is FRNRAP in the germline V gene. The CDR3 is made up of 13 amino acids. CDR3 in amino acids: CASGLAGNTEAFF. CDR3 nucleotides: TGTGCCAGCGGATTGGCGGGGAACACTGAAGCTTTCTTT.